Presented here are 3 T cell receptor beta chains from one specimen sequenced in a study of regulatory T cells in long-lasting Graves disease. TCR beta libraries were built with iRepertoire HTBI primers and Arm-PCR of CDR3 regions. MiXCR, applied by TCRdb to the multiplex PCR reads, yields one record per CDR3 protein. This repertoire shows around 480,000 distinct CDR3 sequences, about 15% found once; its top ten account for 20% to 25%. As for time point: newly diagnosed GD, antithyroid drugs for less than 3 months. PBMCs were the source of the RNA used for TCR sequencing. Another study also made use of these data, one on T cells in Graves' hyperthyroidism and ophthalmopathy.

Here the sequenced sample was peripheral blood mononuclear cells (PBMCs), taken at new diagnosis, from a patient treated with antithyroid drugs. These receptor sequences come from a woman in her forties or fifties with Graves disease.

This clonotype has ten or more counts. This chain uses TRBV6-5 with TRBJ1-1; D is unresolved. The CDR3 spans 14 residues. CDR1 and CDR2 (germline): MNHEY, SVGAGI. V dropped 4 bases and J dropped 6 bases, with 15 bases sitting between them. CDR3 coding DNA: TGTGCCAGCAGTTCCCCTCCTTCTCGCGCTGAAGCTTTCTTT. This translates into CASSSPPSRAEAFF.

This clonotype appeared a few times. CDR3 bases: TGCGCCAGCAGTGGTATAGCGGGGACTAGCACAGATACGCAGTATTTT. Translating it yields CASSGIAGTSTDTQYF. J is TRBJ2-3 and V is TRBV10-2; TRBD2 aligns across 8 bases. Germline V gives CDR1 WSHSY, CDR2 SAAADI. The CDR3 runs to 16 residues. Trimming cost V 4 bases and J 0 bases; bases outside gene matches: 6.

The V and J genes are TRBV2 and TRBJ1-1; 8 bases match TRBD1. The CDR3 runs 14 residues. Germline loops: CDR1 SNHLY, CDR2 FYNNEI. The junction had 8 bases not matched to a gene; V was cut back by 8 bases and J by 3 bases. The CDR3 DNA follows: TGTGCCAGCTCTATGACAGGGGTAGACACTGAAGCTTTCTTT. Its translation is CASSMTGVDTEAFF. Using reference TRBV2 and TRBJ1-1 for the parts outside the CDR3, the full variable domain is EPEVTQTPSHQVTQMGQEVILRCVPISNHLYFYWYRQILGQKVEFLVSFYNNEISEKSEIFDDQFSVERPDGSNFTLKIRSTKLEDSAMYFCASSMTGVDTEAFFGQGTRLTVV.